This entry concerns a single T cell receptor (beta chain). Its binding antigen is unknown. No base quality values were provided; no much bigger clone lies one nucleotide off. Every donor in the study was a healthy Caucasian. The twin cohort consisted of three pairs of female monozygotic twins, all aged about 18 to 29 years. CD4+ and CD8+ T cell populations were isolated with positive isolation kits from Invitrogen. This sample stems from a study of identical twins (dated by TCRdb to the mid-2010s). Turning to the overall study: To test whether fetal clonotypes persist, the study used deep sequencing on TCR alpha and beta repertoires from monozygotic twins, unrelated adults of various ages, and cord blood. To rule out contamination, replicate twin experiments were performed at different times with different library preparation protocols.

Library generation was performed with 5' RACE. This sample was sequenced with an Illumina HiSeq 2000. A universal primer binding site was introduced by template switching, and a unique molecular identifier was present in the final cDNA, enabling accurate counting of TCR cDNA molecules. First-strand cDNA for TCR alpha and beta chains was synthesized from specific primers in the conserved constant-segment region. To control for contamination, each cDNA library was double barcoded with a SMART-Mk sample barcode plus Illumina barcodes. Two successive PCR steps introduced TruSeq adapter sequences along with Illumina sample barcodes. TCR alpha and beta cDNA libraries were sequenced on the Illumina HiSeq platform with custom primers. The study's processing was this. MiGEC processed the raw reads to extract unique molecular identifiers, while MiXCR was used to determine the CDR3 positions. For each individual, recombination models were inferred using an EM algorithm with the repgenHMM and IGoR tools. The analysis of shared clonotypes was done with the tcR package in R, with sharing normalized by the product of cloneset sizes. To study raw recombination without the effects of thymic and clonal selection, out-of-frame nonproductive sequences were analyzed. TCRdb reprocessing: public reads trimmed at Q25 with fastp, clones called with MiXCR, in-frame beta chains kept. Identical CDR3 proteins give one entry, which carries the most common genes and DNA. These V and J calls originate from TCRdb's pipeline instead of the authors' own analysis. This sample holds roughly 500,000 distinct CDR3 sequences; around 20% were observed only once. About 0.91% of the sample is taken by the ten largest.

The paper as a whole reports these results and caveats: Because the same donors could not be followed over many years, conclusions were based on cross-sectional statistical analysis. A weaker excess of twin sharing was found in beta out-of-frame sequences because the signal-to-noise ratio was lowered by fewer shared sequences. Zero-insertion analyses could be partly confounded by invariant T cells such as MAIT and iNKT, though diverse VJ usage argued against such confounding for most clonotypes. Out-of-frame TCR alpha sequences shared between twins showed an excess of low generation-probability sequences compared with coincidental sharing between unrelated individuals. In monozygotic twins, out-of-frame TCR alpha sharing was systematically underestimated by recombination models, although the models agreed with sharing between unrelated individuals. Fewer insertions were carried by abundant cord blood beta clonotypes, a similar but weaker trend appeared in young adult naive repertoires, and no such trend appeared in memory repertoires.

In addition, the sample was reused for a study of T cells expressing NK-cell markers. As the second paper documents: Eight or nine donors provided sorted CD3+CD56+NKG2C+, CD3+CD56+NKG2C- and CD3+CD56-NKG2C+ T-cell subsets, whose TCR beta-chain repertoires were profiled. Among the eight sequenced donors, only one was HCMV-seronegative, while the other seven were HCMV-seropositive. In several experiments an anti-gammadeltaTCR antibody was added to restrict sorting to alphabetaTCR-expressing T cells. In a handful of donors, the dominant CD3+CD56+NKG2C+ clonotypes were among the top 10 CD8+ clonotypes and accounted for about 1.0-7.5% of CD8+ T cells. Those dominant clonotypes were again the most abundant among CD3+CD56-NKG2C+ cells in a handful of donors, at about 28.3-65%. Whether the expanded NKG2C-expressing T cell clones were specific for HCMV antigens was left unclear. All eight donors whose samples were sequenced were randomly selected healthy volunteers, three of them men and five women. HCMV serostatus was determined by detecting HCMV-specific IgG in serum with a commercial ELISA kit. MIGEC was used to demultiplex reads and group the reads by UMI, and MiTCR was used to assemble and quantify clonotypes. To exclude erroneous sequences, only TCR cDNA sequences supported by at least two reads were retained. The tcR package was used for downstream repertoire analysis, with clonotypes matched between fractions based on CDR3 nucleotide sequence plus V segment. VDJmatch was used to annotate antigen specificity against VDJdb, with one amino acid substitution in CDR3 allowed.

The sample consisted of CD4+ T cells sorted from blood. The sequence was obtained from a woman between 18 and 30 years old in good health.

The CDR3 reads CAISERDSGTQYF. The nucleotides read TGTGCCATCAGTGAAAGGGACTCGGGGACCCAGTACTTC. The chain links TRBV10-3 with TRBJ2-5; TRBD2 could be the D gene, as 6 bases match. Inclusive of the bounding cysteine and phenylalanine, the CDR3 is 13 residues long. Just CDR3 DNA is preserved here, 39 bases in frame from base 1. V lost 3 bases and J lost 7 bases; the stretch between them is 12 bases long. From a lookup of the germline V gene, CDR1 and CDR2 are ENHRY and SYGVKD.